This TCR beta chain was sequenced for a study of T cell responses to AZD1222 COVID-19 vaccine. Whole-study findings and limits: Baseline seropositivity characterized only a handful of AZD1222 recipients. Spike-specific TCR breadth and depth went up after people got two AZD1222 doses.

Second doses at about 4 or about 12 weeks were pooled. Profiled with immunoSEQ multiplex PCR; TCRdb holds only in-frame clones, not every one. There are some 100,000 clones in the sample; 92% occur only once, and roughly 3% lies in the top ten. A word on this clone: Its antigen is currently unknown.

Germline loops: CDR1 LGHDT, CDR2 YNNKEL (reference sequence). The V end was cut by 5 bases, the J end by 4 bases, with 15 bases between. There are 14 residues in the CDR3. J is TRBJ2-7 and V is TRBV3-1 (or the pseudogene TRBV3-2), with D unclear. The sequencing here drew on peripheral blood, taken 28 days after the second AZD1222 dose. The sequence was collected from an adult who received the AZD1222 COVID-19 vaccine. The CDR3 sequence: CASSVGVAAYEQYF. The CDR3 nucleotides are TGTGCCAGCAGCGTTGGAGTAGCCGCTTACGAGCAGTACTTC.